The rows below give T cell receptor beta chains drawn from one sample of a study of PD-1 blockade in classical Hodgkin lymphoma. Profiled with immunoSEQ multiplex PCR; TCRdb holds only in-frame clones, not every one. The sample yields around 21,000 clones, around 82% seen once. The sample consisted of peripheral blood mononuclear cells (PBMCs), taken before the fourth cycle of nivolumab. These receptor sequences come from a human donor with classical Hodgkin lymphoma. The conserved cysteine and the conserved F or W are not part of the CDR3 here. Fields, in order: V gene, D gene, CDR3 protein. A D gene is named only where the DNA matches it firmly.

v_call: TRBV11-1; d_call: NA; cdr3_aa: ASSDNYEQY
v_call: TRBV2; d_call: TRBD2; cdr3_aa: ASNREGAVNEQF
v_call: TRBV5-1; d_call: NA; cdr3_aa: ASSLRETGFRTGELF
v_call: TRBV7-6; d_call: TRBD2; cdr3_aa: ASSSGTSGNTDTQY
v_call: TRBV6-5; d_call: NA; cdr3_aa: ASSYSRGRRDSPLH
v_call: TRBV27; d_call: TRBD1; cdr3_aa: ASSSVTGVETQY
v_call: TRBV14; d_call: NA; cdr3_aa: ASSQDRYTDTQY
v_call: TRBV28; d_call: TRBD2; cdr3_aa: ASSFRFGRGGPQETQY
v_call: TRBV2; d_call: TRBD2; cdr3_aa: ARGTSGYNEQF
v_call: TRBV4-1; d_call: NA; cdr3_aa: ASSQVYLLARNEQF
v_call: TRBV29-1; d_call: TRBD2; cdr3_aa: SGRGGTSTDTQY